These 21 T cell receptor beta chains share one sample of origin, sequenced in a study of blood T cell repertoires in COVID-19. TCRdb's copy holds only in-frame clones and misses some; the assay was immunoSEQ multiplex PCR. In the table there are approximately 360,000 clones, around 90% of which are singletons. The sample comprised peripheral blood. All receptors derive from a man between 18 and 35 years old with active or convalescent COVID-19.

The V gene is TRBV9, the J gene TRBJ2-6; D perhaps matches TRBD2 (6 bases). The germline gives CDR1 SGDLS, CDR2 YYNGEE. Deletions cut 2 bases from V and 0 bases from J, with 15 bases between. The CDR3 spans 18 residues. The CDR3 nucleotides are TGTGCCAGCAGCGTTGGAGCAGGGAGGATCTCTGGGGCCAACGTCCTGACTTTC. The encoded protein is CASSVGAGRISGANVLTF.

This clone was seen once. This rearrangement joins TRBV5-1 to TRBJ2-3; D is possibly TRBD2 (6 bases). This CDR3 spans 15 amino acids. Germline V gives CDR1 SGHRS, CDR2 YFSETQ. V was shortened by 0 bases and J by 3 bases, with 11 bases between the two germline ends. The CDR3 bases are TGCGCCAGCAGCTTGGTTCGGGGGTCAACAGATACGCAGTATTTT. The encoded protein is CASSLVRGSTDTQYF.

The chain recombines TRBV18 with TRBJ1-5, with D tentatively TRBD1 (6 bases). Germline lookup yields CDR1 KGHSH and CDR2 LQKENI. The CDR3 runs to 15 residues. With 5 bases removed from V and 1 base from J, the gap between germline ends came to 12 bases. CDR3 protein: CASSTTGMSNQPQHF. The CDR3, as DNA: TGTGCCAGCTCAACCACAGGGATGAGCAATCAGCCCCAGCATTTT.

This chain uses TRBV2 with TRBJ1-1; 9 bases are a match to TRBD1. Unmatched junction bases numbered 4, after V lost 7 bases and J lost 1 base. Germline values: CDR1 SNHLY, CDR2 FYNNEI. The CDR3 is 14 amino acids. In nucleotides, the CDR3 is TGTGCCAGCACTAGGACAGGGGCGAACACTGAAGCTTTCTTT. It codes for CASTRTGANTEAFF. Based on the CDR3 plus reference TRBV2 and TRBJ1-1, the full variable domain is EPEVTQTPSHQVTQMGQEVILRCVPISNHLYFYWYRQILGQKVEFLVSFYNNEISEKSEIFDDQFSVERPDGSNFTLKIRSTKLEDSAMYFCASTRTGANTEAFFGQGTRLTVV.

This chain uses TRBV3-1 (or the pseudogene TRBV3-2) with TRBJ1-2; weak D call: TRBD1 (6 bases). CDR1 and CDR2 from the germline V gene are LGHDT and YNNKEL (reference sequence). This CDR3 comprises 16 residues. Trimming took off 3 bases at V and 3 bases at J, with 17 bases between the two ends. The CDR3 loop is CASSQRDRFSDYGYTF. CDR3 nucleotides: TGTGCCAGCAGCCAGAGAGACAGGTTTTCGGACTATGGCTACACCTTC.

The chain links TRBV27 to TRBJ1-2; 8 bases are shared with TRBD1. V lost 10 bases and J lost 3; bases outside the gene matches: 7. The CDR3 contains 13 residues. CDR1 and CDR2 (germline): MNHEY, SMNVEV (reference sequence). The CDR3 sequence is CATALGQDYGYTF. DNA for the CDR3: TGTGCCACTGCTTTGGGACAGGACTATGGCTACACCTTC.

The chain has TRBV21-1 and TRBJ1-5. TRBV21-1 is reported as a pseudogene. CDR3 length: 19 residues. CDR3 coding DNA: TGTGCCAGCACCCTAGATGAACCTCAGAGCCCGAGAGGCAATCAGCCCCAGCATTTT. This gives the protein CASTLDEPQSPRGNQPQHF.

The V gene is TRBV7-3, the J gene TRBJ2-2, with D possibly matching TRBD1 (5 bases). The germline CDR1 and CDR2 sequences are SGHTA and FQGTGA. Trimming stripped 2 bases from V and 1 base from J, with 11 bases between. The CDR3 contains 16 residues. The CDR3 region is CASSLFGTGNTGELFF. CDR3 bases: TGTGCCAGCAGCTTATTTGGTACAGGGAACACCGGGGAGCTGTTTTTT.

The rearrangement uses TRBV6-5 and TRBJ1-6, with D perhaps TRBD1 (6 bases). Looked up from germline, CDR1 is MNHEY and CDR2 is SVGAGI. V shed 6 bases and J shed 6 bases, with 6 bases lying between them. CDR3 length equals 12 residues. CDR3 in amino acids: CASRGGNSPLHF. CDR3 DNA: TGTGCCAGCAGAGGGGGTAATTCACCCCTCCACTTT.

The V and J genes are TRBV5-4 and TRBJ2-2; D might be TRBD2 (5 bases). CDR3 length: 14 residues. V dropped 5 bases and J dropped 6 bases, with 14 bases sitting between them. CDR1 and CDR2 from the germline V gene are SGHNT and YYREEE (reference sequence). Written as DNA, the CDR3 is TGTGCCAGCAGTCCGAGAACTAGTTCCGGGGAGCTGTTTTTT. Translated: CASSPRTSSGELFF.

The chain uses TRBV21-1 and TRBJ1-1; the listed D gene, TRBD1, was not tested against the DNA. TRBV21-1 is classified as a pseudogene. The CDR3 has 15 residues. In DNA, the CDR3 is TGTGCCAGCAGCACCCGGGACAGGCTGAACACTGAAGCTTTCTTT. It specifies CASSTRDRLNTEAFF.

This clone was found once. This rearrangement joins TRBV20-1 to TRBJ1-4; TRBD1 might be the D (5 bases). The ends were cut back, 4 bases at V and 8 bases at J, with 14 bases in the middle. The length of the CDR3 is 13 residues. CDR1 is DFQATT and CDR2 is SNEGSKA in the germline V gene (reference sequence). The CDR3 nucleotides read TGCAGTGCTATTGACAGCTCGGGGGAAAAACTGTTTTTT. It translates to CSAIDSSGEKLFF.

V usage is TRBV5-1 and J usage is TRBJ2-7; the D gene is possibly TRBD2 (6 bases). The V gene lost 1 base and the J gene lost 7 bases, with 15 bases spanning the gap. This CDR3 is built from 14 residues. Germline V gives CDR1 SGHRS, CDR2 YFSETQ. CDR3 DNA sequence: TGCGCCAGCAGCTTGACTCTATGGGGGAGGGAGCAGTACTTC. Translation: CASSLTLWGREQYF.

This chain connects TRBV28 to TRBJ1-4, with 7 nucleotides matching TRBD1. The CDR3 loop spans 14 amino acids. Losses at the gene ends were 6 bases for V and 4 bases for J; bases not matched to a gene: 5. Germline CDR1 and CDR2: MDHEN and SYDVKM. CDR3 sequence reads: CASRSAGGNEKLFF. DNA for the CDR3: TGTGCCAGCAGGTCGGCAGGGGGTAATGAAAAACTGTTTTTT.

This chain joins TRBV28 and TRBJ1-5, with 7 bases fitting TRBD1. CDR1 and CDR2 from the germline V gene are MDHEN and SYDVKM. The trim removed 2 bases at V and 0 bases at J, leaving 4 bases unmatched. This CDR3 contains 16 residues. CDR3: CASSLTGEYSNQPQHF. Written as DNA, the CDR3 is TGTGCCAGCAGTTTAACAGGGGAGTATAGCAATCAGCCCCAGCATTTT.

The V call is TRBV18, the J call TRBJ1-2, with D hard to call. Germline-derived CDR1 and CDR2 are KGHSH and LQKENI. The CDR3 spans 11 residues. Trimming pared 6 bases from V and 3 bases from J, leaving 5 bases between. DNA of the CDR3: TGTGCCAGCTCGTCGGACTATGGCTACACCTTC. Protein: CASSSDYGYTF.

This sequence joins TRBV25-1 and TRBJ2-5; weak D call: TRBD2 (6 bases). The CDR3 spans 14 residues. Per germline, CDR1 MGHDK and CDR2 SYGVNS. Between the trimmed V and J ends, which lost 2 bases and 7 bases, there was a span of 14 bases. The CDR3 protein is CASSESGRSWTQYF. CDR3 nucleotides: TGTGCCAGCAGTGAAAGCGGGCGCTCGTGGACCCAGTACTTC.

The chain couples TRBV7-9 to TRBJ1-1; 7 nucleotides match TRBD1. The CDR3 consists of 14 residues. The V gene's germline CDR1 is SEHNR and CDR2 FQNEAQ (reference sequence). V shed 5 bases and J 6 bases; nucleotides not matched to a gene: 9. The CDR3 spells CASSVTGALAEAFF. CDR3 DNA: TGTGCCAGCAGCGTCACAGGGGCGTTGGCTGAAGCTTTCTTT.

The chain employs TRBV4-1 and TRBJ1-4, with no clear D. Trimming cost V 0 bases and J 0 bases, with 8 bases left between them. The CDR3 runs to 16 residues. CDR1 and CDR2 (germline): MGHRA, YSYEKL. In DNA form, the CDR3 reads TGCGCCAGCAGCCAAGATGCGGCAGCAACTAATGAAAAACTGTTTTTT. This encodes CASSQDAAATNEKLFF.

This clone has only one observation. The chain uses TRBV19 and TRBJ2-3; 7 positions agree with TRBD1. Germline CDR1 LNHDA, CDR2 SQIVND (reference sequence). The CDR3 has 12 amino acids. Trimming at V came to 5 bases and at J to 10 bases, leaving 6 bases not matched to a gene. This CDR3 reads CASSRQGDAQYF. The CDR3 nucleotides are TGTGCCAGTAGTCGGCAGGGGGATGCGCAGTATTTT. Together with reference TRBV19 and TRBJ2-3, the CDR3 gives the full variable domain: DGGITQSPKYLFRKEGQNVTLSCEQNLNHDAMYWYRQDPGQGLRLIYYSQIVNDFQKGDIAEGYSVSREKKESFPLTVTSAQKNPTAFYLCASSRQGDAQYFGPGTRLTVL.

The chain is built from TRBV6-2 or TRBV6-3 and TRBJ2-3; a weak D match, TRBD2 (5 bases). The CDR3 is 13 residues long. V was clipped by 6 bases and J by 4 bases, with 11 bases between them. Germline CDR1 MNHEY, CDR2 SVGEGT. The CDR3 loop is CASSLAYPDTQYF. The CDR3 bases are TGTGCCAGCAGCCTAGCTTACCCAGATACGCAGTATTTT.